This T cell receptor (beta chain) was recovered during a study of shared clonotypes between healthy human individuals. The CDR3 spans 13 residues. In germline, CDR1 is SNHLY, CDR2 FYNNEI. V trimming: 5 bases; J trimming: 4 bases; junction bases outside the gene matches: 3. General study points: Larger richness was generally estimated for naive than memory subsets. Despite large depth, rarefaction showed incomplete sorted-subset sequencing.

Worth noting for this clone: No antigen is known for it. Other DNA sequences of this sample code for an identical CDR3.

Repertoires were generated with immunoSEQ multiplex PCR, while TCRdb's copy carries only in-frame clones and drops some. The sample has 150,000 to 200,000 clones; around 63% are singletons. Sample: memory CD4+ T cells sorted from blood. This sample's subset: CD45RA-negative fraction. This TCR derives from a man aged 25 to 45 in good health. This rearrangement joins TRBV2 to TRBJ1-1; 8 bases map to TRBD1. CDR3 sequence (DNA): TGTGCCAGCAGTAGAACAGGGGGCACTGAAGCTTTCTTT. Protein product: CASSRTGGTEAFF.